The present entry profiles one T cell receptor (beta chain) with its context. What it recognizes is unknown. PCR was performed a second time for roughly 6 to 12 cycles using a sample-barcoded 5' primer and a J-beta primer mix. Via MiXCR, TCRdb re-called the 5' RACE reads, giving one row per CDR3 protein. Of fewer than 900,000 distinct CDR3 sequences listed, approximately 43% are singletons. This sample is part of a study of blood T cells in healthy people across ages. General study points: The study found more naive CD4+ cells and higher diversity in long-lived than aged donors. From one million sequenced T cells, diversity estimates were lower bounds.

This receptor was obtained from a woman between 55 and 75 years old in good health. Sequencing was performed on blood.

CDR3 nucleotide sequence: TGCAGTGCTCCTTTACAGGGGAATGAGCAGTTCTTC. Translated, it gives CSAPLQGNEQFF. V and J are TRBV20-1 and TRBJ2-1, with 7 positions matching TRBD1. CDR1 and CDR2 from the germline V gene are DFQATT and SNEGSKA (reference sequence). The CDR3 is made up of 12 amino acids. After removal of 5 bases from V and 7 bases from J, the junction contained 5 bases not matched to a gene.